This TCR beta chain comes out of a study of T cells in Graves' hyperthyroidism and ophthalmopathy. This clonotype was picked up one time. It was uncontrolled infection, other autoimmune disease, pregnancy or lactation that excluded patients. The diagnoses drew upon clinical symptoms, serum thyroxine and TRAb, thyroid ultrasound and orbital computed tomography. Between the trimmed V and J ends, which lost 5 bases and 5 bases, there was a span of 13 bases. The CDR3 has 13 residues. Germline V lookup: CDR1 SGHTA, CDR2 FQGNSA. The TCR beta CDR3 regions underwent amplification using RNA transcripts as the source. A set of HTBI primers served as the primers for a first-round RT-PCR of the TCR CDR3. TCRdb reanalysed the multiplex PCR reads using MiXCR and keeps one entry per CDR3 protein. Here the sample spans about 540,000 distinct CDR3 sequences, more than 45% being singletons.

The chain joins TRBV7-2 to TRBJ2-7, with D possibly being TRBD2 (6 bases). Sequencing used peripheral blood or thyroid tissue (not recorded which). The TCR sequence derives from a woman younger than 35 with Graves' hyperthyroidism. The CDR3: CASSPGRGDEQYF. CDR3 DNA: TGTGCCAGCAGCCCCGGACGCGGGGACGAGCAGTACTTC.